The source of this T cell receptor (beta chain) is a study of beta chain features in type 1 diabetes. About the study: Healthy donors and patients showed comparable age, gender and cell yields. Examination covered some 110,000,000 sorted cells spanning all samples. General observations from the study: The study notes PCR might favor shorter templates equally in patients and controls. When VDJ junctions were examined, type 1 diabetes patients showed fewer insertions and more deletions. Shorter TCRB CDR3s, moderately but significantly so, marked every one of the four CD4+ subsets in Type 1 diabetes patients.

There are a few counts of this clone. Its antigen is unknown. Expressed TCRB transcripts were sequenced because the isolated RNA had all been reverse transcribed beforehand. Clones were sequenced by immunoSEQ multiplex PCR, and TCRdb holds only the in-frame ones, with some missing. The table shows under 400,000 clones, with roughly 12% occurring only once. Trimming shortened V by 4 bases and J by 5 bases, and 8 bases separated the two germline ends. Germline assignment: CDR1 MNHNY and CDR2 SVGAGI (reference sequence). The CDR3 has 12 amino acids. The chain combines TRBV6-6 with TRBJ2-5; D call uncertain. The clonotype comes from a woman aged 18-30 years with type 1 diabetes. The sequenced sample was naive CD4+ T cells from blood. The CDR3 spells CASSLRQETQYF. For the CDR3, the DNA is TGTGCCAGCAGTTTGAGGCAGGAGACCCAGTACTTC.